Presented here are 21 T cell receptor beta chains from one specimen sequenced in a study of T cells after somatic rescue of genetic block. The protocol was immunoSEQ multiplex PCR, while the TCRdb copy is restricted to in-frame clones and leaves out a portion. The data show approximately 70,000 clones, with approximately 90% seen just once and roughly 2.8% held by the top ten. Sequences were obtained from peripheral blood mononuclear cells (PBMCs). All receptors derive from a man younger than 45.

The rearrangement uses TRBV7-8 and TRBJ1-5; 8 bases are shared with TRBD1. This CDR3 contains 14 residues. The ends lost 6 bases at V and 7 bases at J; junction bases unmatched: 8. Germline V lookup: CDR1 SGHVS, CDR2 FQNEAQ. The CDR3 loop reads CASRPRGLDQPQHF. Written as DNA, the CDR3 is TGTGCCAGCAGGCCCAGGGGGCTGGACCAGCCCCAGCATTTT.

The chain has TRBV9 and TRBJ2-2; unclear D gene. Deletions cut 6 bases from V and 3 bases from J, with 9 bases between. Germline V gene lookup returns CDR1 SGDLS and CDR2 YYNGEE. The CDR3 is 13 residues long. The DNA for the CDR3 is TGTGCCAGCAACCTAGATCACACCGGGGAGCTGTTTTTT. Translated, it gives CASNLDHTGELFF.

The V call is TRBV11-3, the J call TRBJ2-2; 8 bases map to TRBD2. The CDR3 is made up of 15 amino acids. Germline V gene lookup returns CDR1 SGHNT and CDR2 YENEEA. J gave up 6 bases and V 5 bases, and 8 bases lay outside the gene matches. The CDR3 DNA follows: TGTGCCAGCAGCCCAGGGACTAGATTTCCCGGGGAGCTGTTTTTT. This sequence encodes CASSPGTRFPGELFF.

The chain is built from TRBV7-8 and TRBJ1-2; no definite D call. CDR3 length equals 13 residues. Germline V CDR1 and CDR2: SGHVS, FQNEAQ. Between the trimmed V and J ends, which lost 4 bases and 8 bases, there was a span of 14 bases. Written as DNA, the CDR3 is TGTGCCAGCAGCTCATGGGTCAGCCAAGGCTACACCTTC. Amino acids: CASSSWVSQGYTF.

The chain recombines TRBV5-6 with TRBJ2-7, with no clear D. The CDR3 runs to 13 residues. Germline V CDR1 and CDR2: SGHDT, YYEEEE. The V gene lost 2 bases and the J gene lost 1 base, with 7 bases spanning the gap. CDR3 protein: CASSFGTSYEQYF. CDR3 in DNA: TGTGCCAGCAGCTTCGGCACATCCTACGAGCAGTACTTC.

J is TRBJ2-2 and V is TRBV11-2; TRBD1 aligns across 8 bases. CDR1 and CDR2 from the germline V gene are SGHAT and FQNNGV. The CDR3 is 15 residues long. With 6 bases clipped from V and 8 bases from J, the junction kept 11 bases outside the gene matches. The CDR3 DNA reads TGTGCCAGCAGGCCCTGGGGCAGGGGGCTGGGGGAGCTGTTTTTT. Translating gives CASRPWGRGLGELFF.

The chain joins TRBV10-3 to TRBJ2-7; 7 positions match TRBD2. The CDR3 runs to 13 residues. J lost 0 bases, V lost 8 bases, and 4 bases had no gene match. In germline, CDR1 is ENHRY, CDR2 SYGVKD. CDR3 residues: CAILGGSSYEQYF. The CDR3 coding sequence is TGTGCCATCTTGGGGGGGAGCTCCTACGAGCAGTACTTC.

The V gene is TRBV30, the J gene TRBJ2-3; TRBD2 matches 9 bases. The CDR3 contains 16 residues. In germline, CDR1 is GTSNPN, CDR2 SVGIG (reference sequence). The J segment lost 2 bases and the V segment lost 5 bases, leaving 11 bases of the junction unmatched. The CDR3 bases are TGTGCCTGGCGCGGAAGGCGGGGGGGGGTCACAGATACGCAGTATTTT. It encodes CAWRGRRGGVTDTQYF.

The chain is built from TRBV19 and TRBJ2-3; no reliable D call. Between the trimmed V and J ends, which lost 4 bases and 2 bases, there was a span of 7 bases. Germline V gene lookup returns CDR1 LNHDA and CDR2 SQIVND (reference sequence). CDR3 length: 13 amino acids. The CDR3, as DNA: TGTGCCAGTAGTAGCCAGCACACAGATACGCAGTATTTT. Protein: CASSSQHTDTQYF. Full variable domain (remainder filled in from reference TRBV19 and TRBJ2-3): DGGITQSPKYLFRKEGQNVTLSCEQNLNHDAMYWYRQDPGQGLRLIYYSQIVNDFQKGDIAEGYSVSREKKESFPLTVTSAQKNPTAFYLCASSSQHTDTQYFGPGTRLTVL.

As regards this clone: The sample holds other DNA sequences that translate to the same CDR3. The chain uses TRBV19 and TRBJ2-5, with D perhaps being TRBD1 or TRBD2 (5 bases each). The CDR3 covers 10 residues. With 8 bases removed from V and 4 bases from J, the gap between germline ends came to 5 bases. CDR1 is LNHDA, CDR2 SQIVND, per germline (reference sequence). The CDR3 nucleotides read TGTGCCAGTGGGGGAGAGACCCAGTACTTC. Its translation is CASGGETQYF.

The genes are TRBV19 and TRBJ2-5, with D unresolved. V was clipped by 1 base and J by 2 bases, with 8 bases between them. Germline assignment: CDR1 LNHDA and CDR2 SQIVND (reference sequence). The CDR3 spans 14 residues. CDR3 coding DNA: TGTGCCAGTAGTATAGGCGAGAGGCAAGAGACCCAGTACTTC. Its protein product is CASSIGERQETQYF.

The CDR3 is CASSSSLAGDGETQYF. For the CDR3, the DNA is TGTGCCAGCAGTTCATCACTAGCGGGAGACGGAGAGACCCAGTACTTC. This rearrangement joins TRBV28 to TRBJ2-5; TRBD2 matches 11 bases. V shed 4 bases, J shed 4 bases, and the junction held 8 bases outside the gene matches. Looked up from germline, CDR1 is MDHEN and CDR2 is SYDVKM. The CDR3 runs to 16 residues.

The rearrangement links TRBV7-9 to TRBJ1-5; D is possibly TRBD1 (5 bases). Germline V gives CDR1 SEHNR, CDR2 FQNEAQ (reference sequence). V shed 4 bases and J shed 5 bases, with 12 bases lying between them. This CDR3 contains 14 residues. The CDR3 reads CASSSGQGHQPQHF. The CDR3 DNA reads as TGTGCCAGCAGCTCCGGGCAGGGTCATCAGCCCCAGCATTTT.

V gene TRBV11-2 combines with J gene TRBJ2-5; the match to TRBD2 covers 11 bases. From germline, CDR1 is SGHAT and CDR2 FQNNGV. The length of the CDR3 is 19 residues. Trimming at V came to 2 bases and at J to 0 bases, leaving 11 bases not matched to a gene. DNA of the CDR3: TGTGCCAGCAGCTTAACCCCGACTAGCGGGGACCCGTACCAAGAGACCCAGTACTTC. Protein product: CASSLTPTSGDPYQETQYF.

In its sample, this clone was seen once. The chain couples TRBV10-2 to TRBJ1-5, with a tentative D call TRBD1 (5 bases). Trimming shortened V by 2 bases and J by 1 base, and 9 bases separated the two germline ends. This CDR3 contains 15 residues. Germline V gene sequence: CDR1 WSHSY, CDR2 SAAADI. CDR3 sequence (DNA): TGCGCCAGCAGTGAGGGGGGACGAAGCAATCAGCCCCAGCATTTT. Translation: CASSEGGRSNQPQHF.

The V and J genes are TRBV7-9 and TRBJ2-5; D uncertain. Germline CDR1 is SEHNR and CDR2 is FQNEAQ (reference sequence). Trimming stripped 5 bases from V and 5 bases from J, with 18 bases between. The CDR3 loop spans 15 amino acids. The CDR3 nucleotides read TGTGCCAGCAGCCCCCGACGGTCCCTCGGGGAGACCCAGTACTTC. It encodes CASSPRRSLGETQYF.

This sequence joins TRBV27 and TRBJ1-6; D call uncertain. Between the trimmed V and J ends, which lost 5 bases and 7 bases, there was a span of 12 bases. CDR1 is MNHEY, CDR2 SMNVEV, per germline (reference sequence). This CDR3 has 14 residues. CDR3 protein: CASSNSLENSPLHF. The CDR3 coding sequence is TGTGCCAGCAGTAACTCGCTGGAGAATTCACCCCTCCACTTT.

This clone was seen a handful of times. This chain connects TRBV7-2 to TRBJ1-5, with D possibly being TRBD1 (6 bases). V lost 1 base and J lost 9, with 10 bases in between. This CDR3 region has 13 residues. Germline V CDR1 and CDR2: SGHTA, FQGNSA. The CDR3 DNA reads TGTGCCAGCAGCTTAGGGACAGAGCCGCCCCAGCATTTT. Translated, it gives CASSLGTEPPQHF. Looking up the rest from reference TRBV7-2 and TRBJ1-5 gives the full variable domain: GAGVSQSPSNKVTEKGKDVELRCDPISGHTALYWYRQSLGQGLEFLIYFQGNSAPDKSGLPSDRFSAERTGGSVSTLTIQRTQQEDSAVYLCASSLGTEPPQHFGDGTRLSIL.

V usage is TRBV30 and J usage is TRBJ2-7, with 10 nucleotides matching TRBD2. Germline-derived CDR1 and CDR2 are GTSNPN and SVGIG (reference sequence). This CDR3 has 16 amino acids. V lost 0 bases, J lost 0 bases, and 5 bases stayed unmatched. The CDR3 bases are TGTGCCTGGAGTGTACCCAGCGGGGGGGTCTCCTACGAGCAGTACTTC. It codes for CAWSVPSGGVSYEQYF. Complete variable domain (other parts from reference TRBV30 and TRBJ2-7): SQTIHQWPATLVQPVGSPLSLECTVEGTSNPNLYWYRQAAGRGLQLLFYSVGIGQISSEVPQNLSASRPQDRQFILSSKKLLLSDSGFYLCAWSVPSGGVSYEQYFGPGTRLTVT.

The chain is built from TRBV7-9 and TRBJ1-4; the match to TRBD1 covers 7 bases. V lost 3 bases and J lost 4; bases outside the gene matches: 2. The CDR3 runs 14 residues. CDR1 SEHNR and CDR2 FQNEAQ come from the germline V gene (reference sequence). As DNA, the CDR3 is TGTGCCAGCAGCTTGGACAGGCTTAATGAAAAACTGTTTTTT. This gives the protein CASSLDRLNEKLFF.

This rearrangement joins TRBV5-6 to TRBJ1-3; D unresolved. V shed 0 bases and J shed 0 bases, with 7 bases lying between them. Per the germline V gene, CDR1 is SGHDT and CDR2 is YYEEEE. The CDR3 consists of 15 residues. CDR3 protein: CASSLGPDSGNTIYF. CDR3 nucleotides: TGTGCCAGCAGCTTGGGGCCTGACTCTGGAAACACCATATATTTT. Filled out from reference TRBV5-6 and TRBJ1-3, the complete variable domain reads DAGVTQSPTHLIKTRGQQVTLRCSPKSGHDTVSWYQQALGQGPQFIFQYYEEEERQRGNFPDRFSGHQFPNYSSELNVNALLLGDSALYLCASSLGPDSGNTIYFGEGSWLTVV.